The 20 T cell receptor beta chains given below trace back to one sample, sequenced in a study of blood T cell repertoires in COVID-19. Using immunoSEQ multiplex PCR, the repertoire was profiled, and TCRdb retains in-frame clones only, with some absent. Of 300,000 or so clones listed, roughly 85% are singletons. The sample consisted of PBMCs or T cells enriched from blood (not recorded which). These receptors all come from a woman aged 25 to 39 who had recovered from COVID-19.

The chain has TRBV6-2 or TRBV6-3 and TRBJ2-4, with D maybe TRBD2 (5 bases). Trimming pared 6 bases from V and 3 bases from J, leaving 18 bases between. Germline loops: CDR1 MNHEY, CDR2 SVGEGT. The CDR3 is 16 amino acids. CDR3 coding DNA: TGTGCCAGCAGCCCTTTTCCCCGAGGAGGCAAAAACATTCAGTACTTC. Residues: CASSPFPRGGKNIQYF.

This chain connects TRBV15 to TRBJ2-1; tentatively, D is TRBD1 (6 bases). CDR3 size: 13 residues. Germline lookup yields CDR1 LNHNV and CDR2 YYDKDF (reference sequence). The V gene lost 4 bases and the J gene lost 2 bases, with 6 bases spanning the gap. CDR3 sequence: CATSKGAYNEQFF. The CDR3 nucleotides read TGTGCCACCAGCAAGGGGGCCTACAATGAGCAGTTCTTC.

This clone showed up just a few times. The chain joins TRBV15 to TRBJ1-3; D is undetermined. V lost 3 bases and J 0 bases, leaving 9 bases between the germline ends. Germline V gene lookup returns CDR1 LNHNV and CDR2 YYDKDF (reference sequence). CDR3 length: 15 amino acids. The CDR3 sequence is CATSRGTDSGNTIYF. CDR3 sequence (DNA): TGTGCCACCAGCAGGGGCACGGACTCTGGAAACACCATATATTTT.

The V and J genes are TRBV7-2 and TRBJ1-2; 10 bases match TRBD1. The CDR3 extends over 17 amino acids. V was pared by 1 base and J by 6 bases, with 11 bases of the junction left unmatched. Germline values: CDR1 SGHTA, CDR2 FQGNSA. CDR3: CASSLVPLGGTGDGYTF. CDR3 bases: TGTGCCAGCAGCTTAGTACCACTAGGCGGGACAGGGGATGGCTACACCTTC. Filled out from reference TRBV7-2 and TRBJ1-2, the complete variable domain reads GAGVSQSPSNKVTEKGKDVELRCDPISGHTALYWYRQSLGQGLEFLIYFQGNSAPDKSGLPSDRFSAERTGGSVSTLTIQRTQQEDSAVYLCASSLVPLGGTGDGYTFGSGTRLTVV.

This rearrangement joins TRBV18 to TRBJ2-1; the match to TRBD1 covers 10 bases. The CDR3 contains 15 residues. Germline trimming cut 4 bases from V and 9 bases from J; bases unmatched to any gene: 9. Germline V gene data show CDR1 as KGHSH and CDR2 as LQKENI. This chain's CDR3 is CASSQRTGGLGEQFF. CDR3 nucleotide sequence: TGTGCCAGCTCACAAAGGACAGGGGGTCTAGGTGAGCAGTTCTTC. The full variable domain, with the rest looked up from reference TRBV18 and TRBJ2-1, is NAGVMQNPRHLVRRRGQEARLRCSPMKGHSHVYWYRQLPEEGLKFMVYLQKENIIDESGMPKERFSAEFPKEGPSILRIQQVVRGDSAAYFCASSQRTGGLGEQFFGPGTRLTVL.

J is TRBJ2-5 and V is TRBV18; TRBD2 matches 9 bases. The CDR3 is 14 amino acids. After removal of 4 bases from V and 2 bases from J, the junction contained 2 bases not matched to a gene. Germline V gene lookup returns CDR1 KGHSH and CDR2 LQKENI. CDR3 amino acids: CASSRSGGQETQYF. DNA for the CDR3: TGTGCCAGCTCACGTAGCGGGGGACAAGAGACCCAGTACTTC.

This rearrangement joins TRBV18 to TRBJ1-1; D perhaps matches TRBD1 (6 bases). This CDR3 is 13 amino acids long. Between the trimmed V and J ends, which lost 0 bases and 8 bases, there was a span of 10 bases. Germline loops: CDR1 KGHSH, CDR2 LQKENI. The CDR3 nucleotides are TGTGCCAGCTCACCACCTGGGGGCTTCGAAGCTTTCTTT. The encoded protein is CASSPPGGFEAFF.

This clone has more than one count but fewer than ten. The CDR3 sequence: CASRIGTVVGGYTF. CDR3 sequence (DNA): TGTGCCAGCAGGATCGGGACAGTGGTCGGCGGCTACACCTTC. J is TRBJ1-2 and V is TRBV7-9; 7 bases agree with TRBD1. CDR3 length: 14 amino acids. CDR1 and CDR2 from the germline V gene are SEHNR and FQNEAQ (reference sequence). The trim removed 6 bases at V and 8 bases at J, leaving 12 bases unmatched.

In this sample, this clone turned up once. The chain joins TRBV13 to TRBJ2-3, with TRBD2 identical over 16 bases. V shed 5 bases and J 2 bases; nucleotides not matched to a gene: 16. Per the germline V gene, CDR1 is PRHDT and CDR2 is FYEKMQ (reference sequence). This CDR3 is 21 amino acids long. The CDR3 nucleotides are TGTGCCAGCAGCCCCCCCCTTTGGGGACTAGCGGGGGGGCGGGACACAGATACGCAGTATTTT. This codes for CASSPPLWGLAGGRDTDTQYF.

The chain is built from TRBV24-1 and TRBJ2-2; TRBD2 agrees at 10 bases. V dropped 4 bases and J dropped 5; count of bases not matched to a gene: 6. Germline CDR1 KGHDR, CDR2 SFDVKD. This CDR3 has 16 amino acids. The CDR3 spells CATSDSSGGRTGELFF. In DNA, the CDR3 is TGTGCCACCAGTGACTCTAGCGGGGGTCGGACCGGGGAGCTGTTTTTT.

The chain carries TRBV6-5 and TRBJ1-5; no firm D call. The germline V gene encodes CDR1 MNHEY and CDR2 SVGAGI. This CDR3 spans 15 amino acids. Trimming stripped 6 bases from V and 5 bases from J, with 17 bases between. The CDR3 DNA sequence: TGTGCCAGCAGCACCTTCGGTGGTCTGGATCAGCCCCAGCATTTT. Its translation is CASSTFGGLDQPQHF.

The sample holds one count of this clone. The chain has TRBV28 and TRBJ2-5, with 8 bases matching TRBD2. The CDR3 totals 14 residues. CDR1 is MDHEN and CDR2 is SYDVKM in the germline V gene. J lost 2 bases, V lost 5 bases, and 4 bases had no gene match. In nucleotides, the CDR3 is TGTGCCAGCAGTCGGGGGGGAACTCAAGAGACCCAGTACTTC. Translating it yields CASSRGGTQETQYF.

The CDR3 bases are TGTGCCTCACGGGGCGGGGGGACCTACGAGCAGTACTTC. Its translation: CASRGGGTYEQYF. This chain joins TRBV25-1 and TRBJ2-7; 8 nucleotides align to TRBD2. V shed 11 bases and J 2 bases; nucleotides not matched to a gene: 8. Germline CDR1 and CDR2: MGHDK and SYGVNS. This CDR3 contains 13 residues.

V gene TRBV19 combines with J gene TRBJ1-1; D not certain. The CDR3 consists of 11 residues. Germline V gives CDR1 LNHDA, CDR2 SQIVND (reference sequence). V was shortened by 10 bases and J by 5 bases, with 11 bases between the two germline ends. CDR3 region: CATLAGTEAFF. CDR3 nucleotides: TGTGCCACCCTGGCAGGAACTGAAGCTTTCTTT.

This chain links TRBV30 with TRBJ2-5; the D gene could be TRBD1 or TRBD2 (6 bases each). This CDR3 comprises 14 residues. V lost 5 bases, J lost 2 bases, and 15 bases lay in between. CDR1 and CDR2 (germline): GTSNPN, SVGIG (reference sequence). CDR3 residues: CAWGGQGKQETQYF. The CDR3, as DNA: TGTGCCTGGGGGGGGCAAGGGAAACAAGAGACCCAGTACTTC.

This chain links TRBV7-8 with TRBJ1-5; 7 bases match TRBD1. CDR1 and CDR2 from the germline V gene are SGHVS and FQNEAQ. The CDR3 loop spans 16 amino acids. V lost 2 bases and J lost 7; bases outside the gene matches: 11. CDR3 sequence reads: CASSLLVWRGQQPQHF. The CDR3 bases are TGTGCCAGCAGCTTACTGGTCTGGAGGGGGCAACAGCCCCAGCATTTT.

The chain links TRBV9 to TRBJ1-3, with 9 nucleotides matching TRBD1. Looked up from germline, CDR1 is SGDLS and CDR2 is YYNGEE. The CDR3 loop spans 16 amino acids. V lost 1 base and J lost 4; bases outside the gene matches: 6. CDR3 sequence reads: CASSVRTGAAGNTIYF. CDR3 nucleotides: TGTGCCAGCAGCGTAAGGACAGGGGCCGCCGGAAACACCATATATTTT.

The chain joins TRBV7-2 to TRBJ2-7; 7 bases agree with TRBD2. Germline values: CDR1 SGHTA, CDR2 FQGNSA. The CDR3 has 18 amino acids. Losses at the gene ends were 1 base for V and 0 bases for J; bases not matched to a gene: 12. DNA for the CDR3: TGTGCCAGCAGCTTAGACGTAGCAAGGCGGGGGAGCTCCTACGAGCAGTACTTC. Translation gives CASSLDVARRGSSYEQYF. The full variable domain, completed using reference TRBV7-2 and TRBJ2-7, is GAGVSQSPSNKVTEKGKDVELRCDPISGHTALYWYRQSLGQGLEFLIYFQGNSAPDKSGLPSDRFSAERTGGSVSTLTIQRTQQEDSAVYLCASSLDVARRGSSYEQYFGPGTRLTVT.

The chain combines TRBV19 with TRBJ2-1; 11 nucleotides align to TRBD2. The length of the CDR3 is 16 residues. Germline V gene data show CDR1 as LNHDA and CDR2 as SQIVND (reference sequence). After removal of 5 bases from V and 3 bases from J, the junction contained 6 bases not matched to a gene. In DNA, the CDR3 is TGTGCCAGTAGTGCCGCTAGCGGGGGGATCTACAATGAGCAGTTCTTC. It codes for CASSAASGGIYNEQFF.

V is TRBV6-2 or TRBV6-3 and J is TRBJ2-4; 9 nucleotides align to TRBD1. Germline V gene lookup returns CDR1 MNHEY and CDR2 SVGEGT. After removal of 6 bases from V and 1 base from J, the junction contained 7 bases not matched to a gene. The CDR3 is made up of 16 amino acids. The CDR3: CASSPQGAVAKNIQYF. DNA of the CDR3: TGTGCCAGCAGCCCACAGGGGGCTGTGGCCAAAAACATTCAGTACTTC.